Listed below are T cell receptor beta chains from one sample, sequenced in a study of Graves' ophthalmopathy and Graves' hyperthyroidism. Each CDR3 protein is one row after TCRdb ran MiXCR on the multiplex PCR reads. The table records about half a million distinct CDR3 sequences, approximately 14% of them present only once. Sequenced material: blood. Receptor source: a woman aged 25 to 39 with Graves' ophthalmopathy. Each CDR3 is given with its conserved first and last residue. Rows may omit the clone size; those that give it use once, few, many or a size class.

size	V	J	CDR3
many	TRBV7-3	TRBJ2-6	CASSSAVSGANVLTF
many	TRBV11-2	TRBJ2-3	CASSAGGYGGTDTQYF
-	TRBV6-1	TRBJ2-7	CASSEYPGDYEQYF
few	TRBV6-5	TRBJ1-6	CASSYSVTGSSYNSPLHF
few	TRBV5-1	TRBJ1-1	CASSSTGGNTEAFF
few	TRBV6-2/TRBV6-3	TRBJ1-5	CASSYSHVGVGYNQPQHF
-	TRBV4-1	TRBJ2-7	CASSQGGLVGRLDF
few	TRBV9	TRBJ1-1	CASSVEAGMNTEAFF
many	TRBV30	TRBJ1-1	CAWSGFGGDIAEAFF
many	TRBV10-3	TRBJ2-5	CAISVKETQYF
once	TRBV7-9	TRBJ1-1	CASSLFGTTEAFF
-	TRBV20-1	TRBJ1-5	CSARAGIRPQHF